These 5 T cell receptor beta chains were all obtained from the same sample, sequenced in a study of blood T cell repertoires in COVID-19. Clones were sequenced by immunoSEQ multiplex PCR, and TCRdb holds only the in-frame ones, with some missing. Of roughly 130,000 clones listed, 80% to 90% are singletons. The specimen sequenced was peripheral blood. The receptor set was obtained from a woman aged 55-70 years with acute or convalescent COVID-19.

This sequence joins TRBV20-1 and TRBJ2-5, with D maybe TRBD1 (5 bases). Trimming left V 3 bases short and J 3 bases short, with 11 bases between. In germline, CDR1 is DFQATT, CDR2 SNEGSKA (reference sequence). The CDR3 spans 13 residues. The CDR3 DNA is TGCAGTGCTAGTAAGACAGCTAAAGAGACCCAGTACTTC. This translates into CSASKTAKETQYF.

The CDR3 region has the DNA TGTGCCAGCAGCCAGGCGGGGAATGAAAAACTGTTTTTT. Translation: CASSQAGNEKLFF. The chain combines TRBV3-1 (or the pseudogene TRBV3-2) with TRBJ1-4; no clear D gene. CDR3 length: 13 amino acids. In germline, CDR1 is LGHDT, CDR2 YNNKEL (reference sequence). V was shortened by 3 bases and J by 5 bases, with 7 bases between the two germline ends.

This chain connects TRBV2 to TRBJ1-1; maybe TRBD1 (5 bases). Trimming removed 8 bases at V and 8 bases at J, with 15 bases between. Germline V gene data show CDR1 as SNHLY and CDR2 as FYNNEI. The length of the CDR3 is 12 residues. The chain's CDR3 is CASSGGTREAFF. DNA of the CDR3: TGTGCCAGCTCAGGAGGGACTCGCGAAGCTTTCTTT.

The chain employs TRBV18 and TRBJ1-3; perhaps TRBD1 as D (6 bases). The V gene's germline CDR1 is KGHSH and CDR2 LQKENI. Trimming pared 3 bases from V and 0 bases from J, leaving 12 bases between. The CDR3 is made up of 16 amino acids. CDR3 coding DNA: TGTGCCAGCTCACCCGGACAGCCAAACTCTGGAAACACCATATATTTT. It is translated as CASSPGQPNSGNTIYF.

Points on this clone: A read error may produce the germline difference seen at one junction end. This chain links TRBV4-1 with TRBJ1-5; TRBD1 agrees at 11 bases. The CDR3 is 15 amino acids. Germline V lookup: CDR1 MGHRA, CDR2 YSYEKL. The CDR3 region is CASSQGQGANQPQHF. The CDR3 DNA sequence: TGCGCCAGCAGTCAAGGACAGGGGGCGAATCAGCCCCAGCATTTT.